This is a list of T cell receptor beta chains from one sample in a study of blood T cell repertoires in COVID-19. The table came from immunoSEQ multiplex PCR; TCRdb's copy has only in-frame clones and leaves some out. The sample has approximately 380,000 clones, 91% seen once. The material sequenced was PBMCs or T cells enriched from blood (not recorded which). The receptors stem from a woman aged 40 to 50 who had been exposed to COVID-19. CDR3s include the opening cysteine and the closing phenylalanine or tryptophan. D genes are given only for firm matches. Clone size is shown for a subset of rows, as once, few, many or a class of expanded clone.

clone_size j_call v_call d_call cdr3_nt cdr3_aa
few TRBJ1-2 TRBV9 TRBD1 TGTGCCAGCAGCCTTACACGGGACAGGGGGGACTATGGCTACACCTTC CASSLTRDRGDYGYTF
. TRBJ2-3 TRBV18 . TGTGCCAGCCAGAAAATAGGGGTCTCAGATACGCAGTATTTT CASQKIGVSDTQYF
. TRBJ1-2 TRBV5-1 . TGCGCCAGCAGCTTGGGGACAGAAGCTGGCTACACCTTC CASSLGTEAGYTF
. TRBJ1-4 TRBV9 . TGTGCCAGCAGCCCTCGTTCGGGACACCCATCTAATCGCCCTTTTTTT CASSPRSGHPSNRPFF
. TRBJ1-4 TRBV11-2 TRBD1 TGTGCCAGCAGTCAAAGCCCGACGGGACAGCATAATGAAAAACTGTTTTTT CASSQSPTGQHNEKLFF
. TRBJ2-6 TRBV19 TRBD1 TGTGCCAGTAGAACAGGGGGCTCAGGGGCCAACGTCCTGACTTTC CASRTGGSGANVLTF
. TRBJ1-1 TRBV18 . TGTGCCAGCTCACCATTAGAGGGCGTCGCTGAAGCTTTCTTT CASSPLEGVAEAFF
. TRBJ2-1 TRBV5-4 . TGTGCCAGCAGCCTAGAACCGGGATATGGAAGTTCCTACAATGAGCAGTTCTTC CASSLEPGYGSSYNEQFF
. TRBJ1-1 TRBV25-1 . TGTGCCAGCAGTAATCAGGGTGGCACTGAAGCTTTCTTT CASSNQGGTEAFF
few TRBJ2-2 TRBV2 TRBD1 TGTGCCGGATCTAGACAGGGCATTCGGACCGGGGAGCTGTTTTTT CAGSRQGIRTGELFF
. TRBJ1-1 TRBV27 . TGTGCCAGCAGCCTCACCCCGGGGATCGGCACTGAAGCTTTCTTT CASSLTPGIGTEAFF
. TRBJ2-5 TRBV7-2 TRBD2 TGTGCCAGCAGCCCCCAGGTGCGGGAGGTCCAAGAGACCCAGTACTTC CASSPQVREVQETQYF
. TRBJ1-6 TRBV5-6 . TGTGCCAGCAGCAAGGCGGCGGGAGGGAGAGCACCCCTCCACTTT CASSKAAGGRAPLHF
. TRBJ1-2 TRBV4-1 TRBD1 TGCGCCAGCAGCCAAGTCCTCGCCGGGACAGGGGTATCTAACTATGGCTACACCTTC CASSQVLAGTGVSNYGYTF
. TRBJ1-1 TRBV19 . TGTGCCAGTACCCCGGGGTGGGAACTGGAAGCTTTCTTT CASTPGWELEAFF
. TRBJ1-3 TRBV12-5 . TGTGCTAGTGGTTTGGATCCGTTAACTCGCAGGGTTTTTGGAAACACCATATATTTT CASGLDPLTRRVFGNTIYF
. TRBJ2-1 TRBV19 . TGTGCCAGTAGTCCGAGTACTGAGCAGTTCTTC CASSPSTEQFF
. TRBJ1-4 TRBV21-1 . TGTGCCAGCAGCAATGTTTACAGTAATGAAAAACTGTTTTTT CASSNVYSNEKLFF
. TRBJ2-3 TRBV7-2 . TGTGCCAGCAGCTTAGCGGGAGTAAGCACAGATACGCAGTATTTT CASSLAGVSTDTQYF
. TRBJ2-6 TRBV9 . TGTGCCAGCAGCGGGGCGGGAACTGGGGCCAACGTCCTGACTTTC CASSGAGTGANVLTF
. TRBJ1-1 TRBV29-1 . TGCAGCTCTCATGGAGGGAACACTGAAGCTTTCTTT CSSHGGNTEAFF
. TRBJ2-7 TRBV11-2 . TGTGCCAGCAGCTTTGCAGGGGCATTAAGCTACGAGCAGTACTTC CASSFAGALSYEQYF
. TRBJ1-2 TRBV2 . TGTGCCATCACCCGCGGGCGCATCTATGGCTACACCTTC CAITRGRIYGYTF
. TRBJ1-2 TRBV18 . TGTGCCAGCTCACTACAGGGTCAGCAAGGCTATGGCTACACCTTC CASSLQGQQGYGYTF
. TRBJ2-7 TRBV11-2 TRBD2 TGTGCCAGCAGCTCCGGGGGGGCCATTCTCTACGAGCAGTACTTC CASSSGGAILYEQYF
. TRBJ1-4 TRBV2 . TGTGCCAGCAGTGAACCTTGGGTACTAGGAGAAAAACTGTTTTTT CASSEPWVLGEKLFF
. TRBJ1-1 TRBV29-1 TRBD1 TGCAGCGCGATTGATTCCGGGACAGGGGGGACTGAAGCTTTCTTT CSAIDSGTGGTEAFF
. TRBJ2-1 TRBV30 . TGTGCTGCCACGGGCGGGAAGTACAATGAGCAGTTCTTC CAATGGKYNEQFF
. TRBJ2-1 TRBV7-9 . TGTGCCAGCAGCTTAGGGACTGGCACCTTGAATGAGCAGTTCTTC CASSLGTGTLNEQFF
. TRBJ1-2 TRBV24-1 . TGTGCCACCAGTGATCCCGGGATTCGCCCGGGGGGCTACACCTTC CATSDPGIRPGGYTF
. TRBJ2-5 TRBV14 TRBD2 TGTGCCAGCAGCCAAGTATGGGGGGGCCAAGAGACCCAGTACTTC CASSQVWGGQETQYF
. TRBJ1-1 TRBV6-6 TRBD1 TGTGCCAGCAGTCCGTGGGACAGGGAATCCGACATGAACACTGAAGCTTTCTTT CASSPWDRESDMNTEAFF
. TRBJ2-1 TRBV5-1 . TGCGCCAGCAGCTTAATACACAGGTCAGATGAGCAGTTCTTC CASSLIHRSDEQFF
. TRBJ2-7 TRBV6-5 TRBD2 TGTGCCAGCAGTACTATAGCGGGAGCTCTCTACGAGCAGTACTTC CASSTIAGALYEQYF
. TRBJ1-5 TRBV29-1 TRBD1 TGCAGCGTCGGGGACAGGGCGCCCCAGCATTTT CSVGDRAPQHF
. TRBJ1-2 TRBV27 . TGTGCCAGCAGTTCCGAAAAGACGGGTAGGGGCTACACCTTC CASSSEKTGRGYTF
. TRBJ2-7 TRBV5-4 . TGTGCCAGCAGCTTGGATGGTAGCCGTCCATACGAGCAGTACTTC CASSLDGSRPYEQYF
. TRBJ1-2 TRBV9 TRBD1 TGTGCCAGCAGCACAGGGACAGGGGATGGCTACACCTTC CASSTGTGDGYTF
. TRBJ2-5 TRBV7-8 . TGTGCCAGCAGCGTCAAAGAGACCCAGTACTTC CASSVKETQYF
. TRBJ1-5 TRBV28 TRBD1 TGTGCCAGCAGTCGGACAGGGTTTGCCGGTCAGCCCCAGCATTTT CASSRTGFAGQPQHF
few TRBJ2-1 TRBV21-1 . TGTGCCAGTAAGCTAACCCTACAGTTCTTC CASKLTLQFF
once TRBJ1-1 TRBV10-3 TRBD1 TGTGCCATCAGTGAGTCGGGGAGACAGGGTGGTGAAGCTTTCTTT CAISESGRQGGEAFF
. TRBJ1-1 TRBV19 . TGTGCCAGTAACGGAAGGAGCTTCGGTCGTGGCACTGAAGCTTTCTTT CASNGRSFGRGTEAFF
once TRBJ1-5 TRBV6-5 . TGTGCCAGTGAGACAGGCCCGGAACAGCCCCAGCATTTT CASETGPEQPQHF
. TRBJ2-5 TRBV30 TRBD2 TGTGCCTGGAGTTCGAGCGGGGGGGTGGAGACCCAGTACTTC CAWSSSGGVETQYF
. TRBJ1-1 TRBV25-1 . TGTGCCAGCAGTGAAAATTCGTTGACTGAAGCTTTCTTT CASSENSLTEAFF
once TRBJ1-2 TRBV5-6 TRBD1 TGTGCCAGCAGCAAACCCACCCAGGGACAGGGGGACGGGGACTATGGCTACACCTTC CASSKPTQGQGDGDYGYTF
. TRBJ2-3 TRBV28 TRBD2 TGTGCCAGCAGAGGGGCGGGACTAGCGGGGGTCACAGATACGCAGTATTTT CASRGAGLAGVTDTQYF
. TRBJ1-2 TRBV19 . TGTGCCAGTAGTATAGGACAGGCGAAAGTCTATGGCTACACCTTC CASSIGQAKVYGYTF
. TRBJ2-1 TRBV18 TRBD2 TGTGCCAGCTCACCAGGGACTAGCGGGGTAAATGAGCAGTTCTTC CASSPGTSGVNEQFF
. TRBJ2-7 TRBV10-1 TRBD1 TGCGCCAGCAGTCGGACAGGGGGTAATTACGAGCAGTACTTC CASSRTGGNYEQYF
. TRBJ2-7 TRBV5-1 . TGCGCCAGCAGCTTGGTCGGGAACGAGCAGTACTTC CASSLVGNEQYF